The clone carrying this T cell receptor (beta chain) was recorded a few times. Its specificity is not known. This specimen belongs to a study of cytomegalovirus exposure and HLA in healthy donors. Study-level background: As an earlier analysis found, 150 million to 200 million T cells yielded approximately 110 million unique TCR beta sequences. General study results and limits: It was shown in a later analysis that HLA-associated TCR beta chains were more clonally expanded than other, equally common chains. Across HLA loci, a later analysis found differing TCR association rates, with DRB1 most and HLA-C fewest.

PCR was performed using 60 Vbeta and 13 Jbeta primers. Libraries were prepared by immunoSEQ multiplex PCR; TCRdb keeps only in-frame clonotypes and omits some of them. Among around 90,000 clones listed, more than 75% were seen once. CDR1 and CDR2 from the germline V gene are MDHEN and SYDVKM. Trimming cost V 6 bases and J 0 bases; bases outside gene matches: 7. This CDR3 is built from 16 residues. Sequences were obtained from PBMCs. This clonotype was obtained from a man aged 25-40 years in good health and CMV-seropositive. V is TRBV28 and J is TRBJ2-1, with 8 bases aligning to TRBD1. CDR3 region: CASRGPGQVSYNEQFF. CDR3 coding DNA: TGTGCCAGCAGGGGACCGGGACAGGTCTCCTACAATGAGCAGTTCTTC.